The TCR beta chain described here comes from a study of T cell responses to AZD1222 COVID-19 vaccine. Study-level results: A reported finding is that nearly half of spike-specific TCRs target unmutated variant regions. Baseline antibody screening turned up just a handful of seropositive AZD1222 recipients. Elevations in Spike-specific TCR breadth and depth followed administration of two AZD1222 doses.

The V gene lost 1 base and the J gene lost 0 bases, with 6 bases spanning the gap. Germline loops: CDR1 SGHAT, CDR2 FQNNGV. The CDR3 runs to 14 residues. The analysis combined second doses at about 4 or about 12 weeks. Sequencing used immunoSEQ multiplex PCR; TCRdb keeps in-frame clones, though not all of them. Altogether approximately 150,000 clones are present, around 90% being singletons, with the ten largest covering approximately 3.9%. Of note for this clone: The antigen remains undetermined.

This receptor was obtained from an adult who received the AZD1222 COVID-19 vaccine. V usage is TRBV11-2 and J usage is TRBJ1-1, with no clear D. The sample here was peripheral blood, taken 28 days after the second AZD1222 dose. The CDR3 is CASSLVRVNTEAFF. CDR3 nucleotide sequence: TGTGCCAGCAGCTTAGTTCGGGTGAACACTGAAGCTTTCTTT. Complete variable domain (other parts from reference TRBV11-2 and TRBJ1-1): EAGVAQSPRYKIIEKRQSVAFWCNPISGHATLYWYQQILGQGPKLLIQFQNNGVVDDSQLPKDRFSAERLKGVDSTLKIQPAKLEDSAVYLCASSLVRVNTEAFFGQGTRLTVV.